This entry describes one T cell receptor (beta chain). Its antigen has not been determined. The junction departs from the called germline gene at one end, perhaps through a read error. At the DNA level, this CDR3 is encoded by other sequences in the same sample as well. CDR1 and CDR2, per the germline V gene, are MNHEY and SVGAGI. Taken from cysteine to phenylalanine, the CDR3 has 12 residues. The retained sequence is limited to the CDR3, 36 bases, with the frame set at the first base. Participants in the prospective study were aged about 18 to 95 years, lived in over 20 United States geographic areas, and enrolled through a virtual design. In the prospective study, cohorts were assigned on the basis of participant-reported clinical history obtained from a screening survey and a study questionnaire. Each participant in the prospective study had whole blood, serum and a nasopharyngeal or oropharyngeal swab collected by mobile phlebotomists. Prospective study participants could optionally give additional blood draws and questionnaires over an approximately two-month period. Blood samples from the prospective study were shipped frozen or at room temperature prior to DNA extraction.

TCRbeta CDR3 regions were amplified from genomic DNA using the immunoSEQ Assay, a bias-controlled multiplex PCR. The paper's data handling went like this. Nucleated cell counts per sample were estimated from amplification of reference gene primers within the assay. To quantify the absolute abundance of each unique TCRbeta CDR3 rearrangement, sequence reads were collapsed and filtered. For each sample, productive Simpson clonality was calculated as the square root of Simpson's diversity index across productive rearrangements. Here the immuneACCESS table is served through TCRdb, limited to in-frame sequences with V and J called. Missing clones are a known gap in these copies; in checked studies unresolved V genes cover under half, and the rest lacks a known reason. That table supplies the V and J calls and clone size; D and trimming were determined from the DNA. The sample profile shows hundreds of thousands of clones; 87% of them were found once. The ten largest account for under 2% of the sample.

The data stem from a study of blood T cell repertoires in COVID-19 (TCRdb year 2020). In the study overall: Samples from collaborators originated in the United States, Italy and Spain and spanned both the acute and convalescent phases of COVID-19. The material from the prospective study consisted of cDNA or gDNA derived from T cells, B-cell-depleted T cells, or PBMCs. Deeply sampled blood TCRbeta repertoires from subjects exposed to, actively infected with, or recovered from COVID-19 were included in the dataset. The repertoires were made available in a free public database intended to serve as a resource for research on the immune response to SARS-CoV-2. Samples were obtained from the ongoing ImmuneRACE study (first 160 participants) and from some 1,200 subjects provided by 6 global collaborators. A de-identified subject ID, COVID-19 status, age in years and sex were almost always included in the sample metadata. Where available, HLA class I and class II types were obtained from metadata supplied by the sample provider rather than from assay-based typing.

Broader findings and caveats from the paper: The quantity of clinical and demographic metadata differed by source and by participant and was supplied without curation.

What was sequenced was PBMCs or T cells enriched from blood (not recorded which). The sequence derives from a woman aged 18 to 35 with acute COVID-19. Recombination connected TRBV6-5 to TRBJ2-7, with no D gene named confidently. The CDR3 sequence is CASMTVAYEQYF. The DNA reads TGTGCTAGCATGACTGTCGCCTACGAGCAGTACTTC.